Below, 19 T cell receptor beta chains from the same sample are listed, as sequenced in a study of blood T cells in healthy people across ages. Through a sample-barcoded 5' primer and a J-beta primer mix, a second PCR was run for about 6 to 11 cycles. TCRdb reprocessed the 5' RACE reads with MiXCR, giving one entry per CDR3 protein. Found here are 1.4 million to 1.5 million distinct CDR3 sequences, about 40% of them singletons; the top ten hold less than 8%. The sequenced sample was blood. The receptors were gathered from a woman younger than 35 in good health.

The chain carries TRBV27 and TRBJ2-1; 15 bases are a match to TRBD2. Germline assignment: CDR1 MNHEY and CDR2 SMNVEV (reference sequence). This CDR3 region has 15 residues. Trimming took 7 bases from V and 6 from J; bases not matched to a gene: 4. The CDR3 here is CASTGLAGGGNEQFF. The DNA of the CDR3 is TGTGCCAGCACCGGACTAGCGGGAGGGGGCAATGAGCAGTTCTTC.

This clonotype was seen more than once but under ten times. This chain joins TRBV2 and TRBJ1-5, with no clear D. Germline lookup yields CDR1 SNHLY and CDR2 FYNNEI. This CDR3 spans 13 amino acids. Trimming removed 3 bases at V and 7 bases at J, with 10 bases between. The CDR3 loop is CASSDSGSQPQHF. CDR3 DNA sequence: TGTGCCAGCAGTGACTCAGGAAGCCAGCCCCAGCATTTT.

The V call is TRBV2, the J call TRBJ2-5, with D perhaps TRBD2 (5 bases). Germline CDR1 reads SNHLY; CDR2 reads FYNNEI. CDR3 length: 14 residues. Between the trimmed V and J ends, which lost 4 bases and 2 bases, there was a span of 11 bases. CDR3 nucleotides: TGTGCCAGCAGTGGATCTAGCCTTCAAGAGACCCAGTACTTC. Translation: CASSGSSLQETQYF.

The chain joins TRBV10-1 to TRBJ2-7, with TRBD1 matching 10 bases. The V gene end was trimmed by 5 bases and the J gene end by 0 bases; junction bases not matched to a gene: 4. The CDR3 length is 15 residues. Germline CDR1 and CDR2: WNHNN and SYGVQD (reference sequence). The CDR3 loop is CASSTGTGVSYEQYF. The CDR3 DNA sequence: TGCGCCAGCAGTACCGGGACAGGGGTCTCCTACGAGCAGTACTTC.

The CDR3: CASSLDAITTGLADTQYF. CDR3 nucleotide sequence: TGTGCCAGCAGCTTGGATGCGATAACTACAGGGCTGGCAGATACGCAGTATTTT. The chain is built from TRBV11-1 and TRBJ2-3; D perhaps matches TRBD1 (6 bases). Trimming shortened V by 3 bases and J by 4 bases, and 23 bases separated the two germline ends. Germline V gene sequence: CDR1 SGHAT, CDR2 FQDESV (reference sequence). This CDR3 region has 18 residues.

The V call is TRBV18, the J call TRBJ1-1, with 10 bases fitting TRBD1. CDR1 is KGHSH, CDR2 LQKENI, per germline. This CDR3 region has 15 residues. With 3 bases clipped from V and 1 base from J, the junction kept 2 bases outside the gene matches. CDR3 sequence reads: CASSPGTGENTEAFF. CDR3 nucleotide sequence: TGTGCCAGCTCACCCGGGACAGGGGAGAACACTGAAGCTTTCTTT.

V gene TRBV20-1 combines with J gene TRBJ1-1; D uncertain. Trimming cost V 2 bases and J 7 bases, with 11 bases left between them. The germline V gene encodes CDR1 DFQATT and CDR2 SNEGSKA (reference sequence). The CDR3 length is 12 residues. CDR3 sequence: CSARPALGEAFF. The CDR3, as DNA: TGCAGTGCTAGACCGGCCCTCGGTGAAGCTTTCTTT.

This clonotype was observed a handful of times. The chain links TRBV20-1 to TRBJ2-1; D gene ambiguous. V gave up 1 base and J gave up 5 bases, with 9 bases separating them. Germline V CDR1 and CDR2: DFQATT, SNEGSKA (reference sequence). This CDR3 spans 13 amino acids. This chain's CDR3 is CSARAATDNEQFF. The DNA of the CDR3 is TGCAGTGCTAGAGCCGCAACGGACAATGAGCAGTTCTTC.

This chain connects TRBV4-1 to TRBJ2-7; 10 bases align to TRBD2. Judging by the DNA end, TRBJ2-5 fits better; the J call may be wrong. The CDR3 spans 16 residues. Per the germline V gene, CDR1 is MGHRA and CDR2 is YSYEKL. The CDR3 protein is CASSPESGRALETQYF. CDR3 in DNA: TGCGCCAGCAGCCCAGAGAGCGGGAGGGCCTTGGAGACCCAGTACTTC.

This clonotype was observed at least ten times. The chain couples TRBV27 to TRBJ2-6; no clear D gene. The CDR3 has 15 residues. CDR1 is MNHEY and CDR2 is SMNVEV in the germline V gene (reference sequence). Trimming pared 6 bases from V and 1 base from J, leaving 10 bases between. The CDR3 is CASSPGVSGANVLTF. The CDR3 DNA sequence: TGTGCCAGCAGCCCGGGTGTTTCTGGGGCCAACGTCCTGACTTTC.

This clonotype has just a few counts. The chain has TRBV20-1 and TRBJ2-1, with unresolved D. V lost 7 bases, J lost 2 bases, and 18 bases lay in between. The germline CDR1 and CDR2 sequences are DFQATT and SNEGSKA (reference sequence). The CDR3 loop spans 15 amino acids. The CDR3 loop is CSVRYGSRTYNEQFF. The CDR3 DNA reads as TGCAGTGTACGGTATGGCAGTAGAACCTACAATGAGCAGTTCTTC.

This chain links TRBV7-2 with TRBJ1-1, with 9 bases that match TRBD1. The germline gives CDR1 SGHTA, CDR2 FQGNSA. After removal of 1 base from V and 8 bases from J, the junction contained 11 bases not matched to a gene. The CDR3 totals 16 residues. The CDR3 DNA is TGTGCCAGCAGCTTAGGATTAGCGGCTGGACAGGGGGAAGCTTTCTTT. Amino acid sequence: CASSLGLAAGQGEAFF.

This clonotype turned up a few times. The V gene is TRBV20-1, the J gene TRBJ1-5; D call uncertain. CDR1 is DFQATT and CDR2 is SNEGSKA in the germline V gene (reference sequence). The CDR3 runs to 10 residues. The V end was cut by 5 bases, the J end by 4 bases, with 3 bases between. The CDR3: CSAGNQPQHF. The DNA for the CDR3 is TGCAGTGCTGGTAATCAGCCCCAGCATTTT.

The J gene is TRBJ2-1, the V gene TRBV28; no definite D call. CDR1 is MDHEN and CDR2 is SYDVKM in the germline V gene. The CDR3 totals 11 residues. V shed 7 bases and J shed 7 bases, with 8 bases lying between them. The CDR3 DNA is TGTGCCAGCACCTCTGTTAATGAGCAGTTCTTC. Its translation: CASTSVNEQFF.

This clonotype was detected a few times. The chain is built from TRBV24-1 and TRBJ1-5, with no clear D. The germline V gene encodes CDR1 KGHDR and CDR2 SFDVKD. The CDR3 is made up of 14 amino acids. V lost 5 bases to trimming and J lost 3 bases, with 10 bases between them. CDR3 amino acids: CATSVRTYNQPQHF. The CDR3 DNA follows: TGTGCCACCAGTGTGCGGACTTACAATCAGCCCCAGCATTTT.

The rearrangement joins TRBV20-1 to TRBJ2-7, with 9 bases identical to TRBD2. The CDR3 runs 15 residues. Germline V gene data show CDR1 as DFQATT and CDR2 as SNEGSKA (reference sequence). V trimming: 4 bases; J trimming: 7 bases; junction bases outside the gene matches: 14. As DNA, the CDR3 is TGCAGTGCTAAACCCGGGACTAGCCCCTACAATGAGCAGTACTTC. Encoded protein: CSAKPGTSPYNEQYF.

About this clonotype: Compared with germline, one end of the junction differs, possibly owing to a read error. V and J are TRBV28 and TRBJ2-3; TRBD2 matches at 11 bases. This CDR3 comprises 15 residues. Germline V CDR1 and CDR2: MDHEN, SYDVKM. The CDR3 loop reads CACSRLAGPTDTQYF. The CDR3 nucleotides are TGTGCCTGCAGTCGACTAGCGGGGCCCACAGATACGCAGTATTTT.

The chain joins TRBV15 to TRBJ2-1; no firm D call. This CDR3 is built from 12 residues. V gave up 7 bases and J gave up 5 bases, with 9 bases separating them. The germline CDR1 and CDR2 sequences are LNHNV and YYDKDF (reference sequence). In DNA, the CDR3 is TGTGCCACCACTAGAGGAGACAATGAGCAGTTCTTC. Translated, it gives CATTRGDNEQFF.

To note about this clonotype: A junction end diverges from the germline sequence, so it may reflect a read error. The CDR3 reads CASSREGSGRAATQYF. CDR3 nucleotide sequence: TGTGCTAGCAGCCGAGAGGGGAGCGGGAGGGCCGCTACGCAGTATTTT. The chain links TRBV12-3 or TRBV12-4 to TRBJ2-3, with 10 bases fitting TRBD2. The CDR3 spans 16 residues.